This paragraph reports one T cell receptor (beta chain). Its antigen is unidentified. The time point was: week 5, during vaccination. Each dose delivered 300 ug of mutant IDH1 20-mer peptide subcutaneously with imiquimod. Every donor had a new WHO grade 3 or 4 astrocytoma that was IDH1-mutant, with loss of nuclear ATRX. The record originates from a study of a mutant IDH1 vaccine in newly diagnosed glioma. Study at large: The patients were given eight vaccinations, one each in weeks 1, 3, 5, 7, 11, 15, 19 and 23. Study results and caveats: Seemingly, top peripheral T cell clonotype changes bore no relation to pseudoprogression.

Germline CDR1 and CDR2: SNHLY and FYNNEI. The CDR3 consists of 14 residues. V was clipped by 3 bases and J by 4 bases, with 12 bases between them. The method was immunoSEQ multiplex PCR; TCRdb's version includes in-frame clones alone and lacks a portion of them. The sample holds nearly 35,000 clones, about 79% seen once. V is TRBV2 and J is TRBJ1-2; maybe TRBD1 (6 bases). The receptor was isolated from a man under 40 with glioma. This material consisted of PBMCs, taken from a glioma patient whose treatment included an IDH1 peptide vaccine. DNA of the CDR3: TGTGCCAGCAGTGACGTCCAGGGGATCTATGGCTACACCTTC. Its protein is CASSDVQGIYGYTF.